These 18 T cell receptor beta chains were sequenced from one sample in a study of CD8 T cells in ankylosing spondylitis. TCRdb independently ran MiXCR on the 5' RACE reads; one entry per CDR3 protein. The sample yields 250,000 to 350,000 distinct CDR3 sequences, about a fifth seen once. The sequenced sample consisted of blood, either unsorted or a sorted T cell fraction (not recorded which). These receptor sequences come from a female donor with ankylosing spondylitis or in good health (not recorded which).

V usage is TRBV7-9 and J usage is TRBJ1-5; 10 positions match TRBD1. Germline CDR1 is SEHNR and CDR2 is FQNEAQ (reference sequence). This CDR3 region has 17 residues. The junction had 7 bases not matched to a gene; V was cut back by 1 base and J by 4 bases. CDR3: CASSLGVRTGGNQPQHF. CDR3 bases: TGTGCCAGCAGCTTAGGTGTTCGGACAGGGGGTAATCAGCCCCAGCATTTT.

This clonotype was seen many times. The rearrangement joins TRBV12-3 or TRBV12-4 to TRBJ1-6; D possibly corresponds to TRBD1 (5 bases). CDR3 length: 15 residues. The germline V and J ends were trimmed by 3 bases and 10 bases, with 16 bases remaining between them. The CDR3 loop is CASSLRDRPASPLHF. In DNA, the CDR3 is TGTGCCAGCAGTTTGAGGGACCGCCCGGCCTCACCCCTCCACTTT.

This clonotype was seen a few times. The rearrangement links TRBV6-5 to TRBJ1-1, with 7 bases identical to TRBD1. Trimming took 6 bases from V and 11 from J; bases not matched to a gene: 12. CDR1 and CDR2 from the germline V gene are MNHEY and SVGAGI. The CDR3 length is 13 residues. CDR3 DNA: TGTGCCAGCAGACCAGACAGGGCTCTTGCGGCTTTCTTT. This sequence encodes CASRPDRALAAFF.

The CDR3 here is CAISDPGTGKYTIYF. The CDR3 coding sequence is TGTGCCATCAGTGACCCCGGGACAGGGAAATACACCATATATTTT. The chain employs TRBV10-3 and TRBJ1-3; 9 bases are shared with TRBD1. Germline values: CDR1 ENHRY, CDR2 SYGVKD. The CDR3 extends over 15 amino acids. After removal of 3 bases from V and 8 bases from J, the junction contained 8 bases not matched to a gene.

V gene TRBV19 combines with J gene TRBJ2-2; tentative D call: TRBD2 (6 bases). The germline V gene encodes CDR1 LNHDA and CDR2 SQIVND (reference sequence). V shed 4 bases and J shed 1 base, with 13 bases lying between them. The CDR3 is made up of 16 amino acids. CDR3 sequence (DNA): TGTGCCAGTAGTAAGGCCCGGGGAGGGAACACCGGGGAGCTGTTTTTT. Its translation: CASSKARGGNTGELFF.

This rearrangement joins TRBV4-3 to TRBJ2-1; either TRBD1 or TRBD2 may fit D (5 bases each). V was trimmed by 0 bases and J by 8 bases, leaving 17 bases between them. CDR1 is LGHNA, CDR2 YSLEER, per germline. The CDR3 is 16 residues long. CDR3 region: CASSQDGTRTSDEQFF. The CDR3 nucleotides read TGCGCCAGCAGCCAAGATGGGACGAGGACGTCAGATGAGCAGTTCTTC.

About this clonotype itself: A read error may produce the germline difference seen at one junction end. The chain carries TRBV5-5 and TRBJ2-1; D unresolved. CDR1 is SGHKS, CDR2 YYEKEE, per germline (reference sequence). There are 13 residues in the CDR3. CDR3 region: CAISPLVDNEQFF. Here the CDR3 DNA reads TGTGCCATCAGCCCCCTGGTAGACAATGAGCAGTTCTTC. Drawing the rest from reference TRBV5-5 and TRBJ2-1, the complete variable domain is DAGVTQSPTHLIKTRGQQVTLRCSPISGHKSVSWYQQVLGQGPQFIFQYYEKEERGRGNFPDRFSARQFPNYSSELNVNALLLGDSALYLCAISPLVDNEQFFGPGTRLTVL.

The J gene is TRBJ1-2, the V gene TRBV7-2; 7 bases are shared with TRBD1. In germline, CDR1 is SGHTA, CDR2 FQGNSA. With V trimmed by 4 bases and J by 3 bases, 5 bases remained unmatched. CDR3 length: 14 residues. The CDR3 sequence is CASSSVRGDYGYTF. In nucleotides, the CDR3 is TGTGCCAGCAGCTCCGTCAGGGGGGACTATGGCTACACCTTC. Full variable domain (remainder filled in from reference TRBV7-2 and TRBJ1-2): GAGVSQSPSNKVTEKGKDVELRCDPISGHTALYWYRQSLGQGLEFLIYFQGNSAPDKSGLPSDRFSAERTGGSVSTLTIQRTQQEDSAVYLCASSSVRGDYGYTFGSGTRLTVV.

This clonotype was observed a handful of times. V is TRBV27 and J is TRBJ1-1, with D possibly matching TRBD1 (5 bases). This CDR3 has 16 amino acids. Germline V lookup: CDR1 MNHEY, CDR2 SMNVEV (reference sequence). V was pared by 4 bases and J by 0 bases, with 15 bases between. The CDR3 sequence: CASSSLGGVMNTEAFF. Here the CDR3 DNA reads TGTGCCAGCAGTTCTCTTGGGGGGGTCATGAACACTGAAGCTTTCTTT.

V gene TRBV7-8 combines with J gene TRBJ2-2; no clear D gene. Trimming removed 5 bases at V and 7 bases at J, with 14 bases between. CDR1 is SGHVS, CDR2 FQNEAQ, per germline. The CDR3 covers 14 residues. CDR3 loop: CASSGRRFDGELFF. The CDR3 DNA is TGTGCCAGCAGCGGCAGGAGATTCGACGGGGAGCTGTTTTTT. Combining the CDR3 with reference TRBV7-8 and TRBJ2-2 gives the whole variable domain GAGVSQSPRYKVAKRGQDVALRCDPISGHVSLFWYQQALGQGPEFLTYFQNEAQLDKSGLPSDRFFAERPEGSVSTLKIQRTQQEDSAVYLCASSGRRFDGELFFGEGSRLTVL.

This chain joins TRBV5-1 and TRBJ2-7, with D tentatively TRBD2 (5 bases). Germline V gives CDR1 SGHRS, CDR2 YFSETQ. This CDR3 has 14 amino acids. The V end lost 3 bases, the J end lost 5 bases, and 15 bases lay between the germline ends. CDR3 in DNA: TGCGCCAGCAGCTCCCCGCCGGGGTTCCACGAGCAGTACTTC. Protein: CASSSPPGFHEQYF.

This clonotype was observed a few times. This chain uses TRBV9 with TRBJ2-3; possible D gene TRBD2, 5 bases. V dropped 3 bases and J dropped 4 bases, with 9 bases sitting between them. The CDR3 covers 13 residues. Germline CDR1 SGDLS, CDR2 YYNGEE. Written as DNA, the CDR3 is TGTGCCAGCAGCGGACTAATGGCAGATACGCAGTATTTT. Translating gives CASSGLMADTQYF.

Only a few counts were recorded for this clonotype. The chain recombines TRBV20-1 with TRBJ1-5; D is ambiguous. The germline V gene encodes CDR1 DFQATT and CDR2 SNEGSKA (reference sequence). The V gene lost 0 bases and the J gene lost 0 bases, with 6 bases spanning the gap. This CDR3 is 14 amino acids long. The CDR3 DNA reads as TGCAGTGCTAGAGATAGGCCTAGCAATCAGCCCCAGCATTTT. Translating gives CSARDRPSNQPQHF.

DNA of the CDR3: TGCGCCAGCAGCCAACTAACTAGCGGGATTGGTGAGCAGTTCTTC. This codes for CASSQLTSGIGEQFF. The chain couples TRBV4-3 to TRBJ2-1; 10 bases are a match to TRBD2. The CDR3 length is 15 residues. The trim removed 2 bases at V and 9 bases at J, leaving 7 bases unmatched. In germline, CDR1 is LGHNA, CDR2 YSLEER.

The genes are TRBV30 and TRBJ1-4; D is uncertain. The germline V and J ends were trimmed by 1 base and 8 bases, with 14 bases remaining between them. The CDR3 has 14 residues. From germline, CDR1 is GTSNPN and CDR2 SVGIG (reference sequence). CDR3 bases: TGTGCCTGGAGTGCCGAGAGGGTCGGGGAAAAACTGTTTTTT. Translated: CAWSAERVGEKLFF.

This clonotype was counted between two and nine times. CDR3 protein: CASSYNRQGEQYF. As DNA, the CDR3 is TGTGCCAGCAGTTATAACAGACAGGGGGAGCAGTACTTC. The chain joins TRBV7-2 to TRBJ2-7, with TRBD1 identical over 8 bases. This CDR3 contains 13 residues. Germline V gene lookup returns CDR1 SGHTA and CDR2 FQGNSA. The V and J ends lost 6 bases and 7 bases, in that order; junction bases with no gene match: 8.

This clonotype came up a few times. The CDR3 loop is CASSYHEGVVGRYEQYF. DNA for the CDR3: TGTGCCAGCAGTTACCACGAGGGAGTAGTAGGGCGATACGAGCAGTACTTC. The chain employs TRBV6-2 or TRBV6-3 and TRBJ2-7; D is possibly TRBD2 (5 bases). Germline lookup yields CDR1 MNHEY and CDR2 SVGEGT. This CDR3 contains 17 residues. The germline V and J ends were trimmed by 2 bases and 4 bases, with 21 bases remaining between them.

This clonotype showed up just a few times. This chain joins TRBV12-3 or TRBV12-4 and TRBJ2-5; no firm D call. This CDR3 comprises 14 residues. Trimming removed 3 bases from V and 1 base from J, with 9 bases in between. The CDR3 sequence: CASSFMASQETQYF. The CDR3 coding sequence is TGTGCCAGCAGTTTCATGGCGAGCCAAGAGACCCAGTACTTC.